Given below is one T cell receptor beta chain in context. Only in-frame clones appear in the TCRdb table, and some are missing; sequencing was by immunoSEQ multiplex PCR. The sample holds about 160,000 clones; roughly four fifths are singletons and the top ten take approximately 14%. This record belongs to a study of blood T cell repertoires in COVID-19. Study overall: COVID-19 samples from acute and convalescent phases originated in the United States, Italy and Spain. Sources were T cells, B-cell-depleted T cells, or PBMCs; the material itself was cDNA or gDNA.

Germline V gene lookup returns CDR1 SGHDT and CDR2 YYEEEE. The CDR3 is made up of 17 amino acids. Germline trimming cut 2 bases from V and 0 bases from J; bases unmatched to any gene: 8. Sequencing input: peripheral blood. The receptor was derived from a human donor with acute or convalescent COVID-19. The donor label of this sample is uncertain. This chain connects TRBV5-6 to TRBJ1-3, with TRBD1 matching 7 bases. CDR3 protein: CASSFRRGQSSGNTIYF. The CDR3 region has the DNA TGTGCCAGCAGCTTCCGAAGGGGGCAGAGCTCTGGAAACACCATATATTTT. The variable domain in full, with the rest retrieved from reference TRBV5-6 and TRBJ1-3, is DAGVTQSPTHLIKTRGQQVTLRCSPKSGHDTVSWYQQALGQGPQFIFQYYEEEERQRGNFPDRFSGHQFPNYSSELNVNALLLGDSALYLCASSFRRGQSSGNTIYFGEGSWLTVV.